Below are 28 T cell receptor beta chains sequenced from a single sample in a study of circulating CD8 cells and anti-PD-1 response in melanoma. Using approximately 16 ng of total RNA, TCR libraries were made with the QIAseq Immune Repertoire TCR panel. TCRdb re-called the reads with MiXCR, one entry per CDR3 protein. The sample has 2,000 to 2,500 distinct CDR3 sequences; about 7.8% are singletons. From live CD3+CD8+TCRalphabeta+ cells, four PD-1 and/or TIGIT subsets were sorted. The specimen was CD8+ T cells from PBMCs, collected at baseline or after one month of anti-PD-1 therapy (not recorded which). These receptors were collected from a human donor with melanoma.

V and J are TRBV27 and TRBJ1-6; tentative D call: TRBD1 (5 bases). V was cut by 3 bases and J by 13 bases, with 10 bases left in between. The CDR3 sequence is 12 residues long. Per the germline V gene, CDR1 is MNHEY and CDR2 is SMNVEV (reference sequence). The CDR3 here is CASSFGGRPLHF. For the CDR3, the DNA is TGTGCCAGCAGTTTCGGGGGGAGGCCCCTCCACTTT.

This clonotype was observed a handful of times. A much larger clone sits a single nucleotide away, making a read error possible. The rearrangement joins TRBV7-3 to TRBJ2-3; TRBD2 matches at 10 bases. This CDR3 contains 16 residues. From germline, CDR1 is SGHTA and CDR2 FQGTGA. Trimming removed 5 bases from V and 0 bases from J; junction bases left unmatched: 5. The CDR3 bases are TGTGCCAGCAGCCACGGACTAGCGGATAGCACAGATACGCAGTATTTT. Amino acid sequence: CASSHGLADSTDTQYF.

This clonotype is medium-sized. The gene calls are TRBV20-1 and TRBJ2-4; D is ambiguous. CDR3 length: 13 residues. Trimming removed 1 base from V and 5 bases from J, with 9 bases in between. Per the germline V gene, CDR1 is DFQATT and CDR2 is SNEGSKA (reference sequence). DNA of the CDR3: TGCAGTGCTAGAGCCCCGACCGAAAACATTCAGTACTTC. Translation: CSARAPTENIQYF.

Relative to its sample, this clonotype is medium-sized. The V call is TRBV7-3, the J call TRBJ2-7, with D perhaps matching TRBD2 (5 bases). Germline-derived CDR1 and CDR2 are SGHTA and FQGTGA. V was clipped by 5 bases and J by 3 bases, with 14 bases between them. The CDR3 covers 14 residues. In DNA form, the CDR3 reads TGTGCCAGCAGCCTAATGGGGAGTGACTACGAGCAGTACTTC. Translated: CASSLMGSDYEQYF.

The rearrangement uses TRBV19 and TRBJ2-7; TRBD1 or TRBD2 may be the D gene (5 bases each). The V gene's germline CDR1 is LNHDA and CDR2 SQIVND (reference sequence). V lost 5 bases and J lost 4, with 12 bases in between. This CDR3 has 13 residues. The DNA of the CDR3 is TGTGCCAGTAGTCCCTCATGGGGGTACGAGCAGTACTTC. Protein product: CASSPSWGYEQYF.

J is TRBJ1-5 and V is TRBV20-1; no clear D gene. The germline gives CDR1 DFQATT, CDR2 SNEGSKA (reference sequence). The V end was cut by 5 bases, the J end by 6 bases, with 20 bases between. The CDR3 is 15 amino acids. The chain's CDR3 is CSAPGAGLGGQPQHF. CDR3 bases: TGCAGTGCTCCGGGCGCGGGCCTCGGAGGTCAGCCCCAGCATTTT.

In this sample, this clonotype is medium-sized. The chain combines TRBV7-2 with TRBJ2-5; 8 bases match TRBD1. CDR1 and CDR2 (germline): SGHTA, FQGNSA. This CDR3 has 14 amino acids. J lost 5 bases, V lost 1 base, and 3 bases had no gene match. CDR3 bases: TGTGCCAGCAGCTTAGACGCAGGGGGCGAGACCCAGTACTTC. Protein: CASSLDAGGETQYF.

In its sample, this clonotype ranks as large (0.1 to 1%). The gene calls are TRBV28 and TRBJ2-7; D unclear. V lost 6 bases to trimming and J lost 3 bases, with 9 bases between them. This CDR3 is built from 12 residues. Per germline, CDR1 MDHEN and CDR2 SYDVKM. The CDR3 DNA reads TGTGCCAGCAGCTTGGGAAACTACGAGCAGTACTTC. Amino acid sequence: CASSLGNYEQYF.

Sample share makes this clonotype medium-sized (0.01 to 0.1%). V usage is TRBV19 and J usage is TRBJ2-1; TRBD2 might be the D (6 bases). The CDR3 spans 14 residues. The germline CDR1 and CDR2 sequences are LNHDA and SQIVND (reference sequence). Between the trimmed V and J ends, which lost 7 bases and 6 bases, there was a span of 16 bases. CDR3 sequence: CASNNGSRSNEQFF. The CDR3 DNA sequence: TGTGCCAGTAATAACGGGAGCAGGTCCAATGAGCAGTTCTTC. Complete variable domain (other parts from reference TRBV19 and TRBJ2-1): DGGITQSPKYLFRKEGQNVTLSCEQNLNHDAMYWYRQDPGQGLRLIYYSQIVNDFQKGDIAEGYSVSREKKESFPLTVTSAQKNPTAFYLCASNNGSRSNEQFFGPGTRLTVL.

This clonotype is medium-sized. The chain employs TRBV29-1 and TRBJ2-2; D not resolved. Germline CDR1 SQVTM, CDR2 ANQGSEA. The CDR3 runs 12 residues. Trimming cost V 6 bases and J 4 bases, with 9 bases left between them. The CDR3 region is CSVSGRTGELFF. CDR3 sequence (DNA): TGCAGCGTCTCGGGTCGCACCGGGGAGCTGTTTTTT.

As to this clonotype: This may be a read error, as it is one base from a much larger clone. V gene TRBV7-8 combines with J gene TRBJ2-2; 8 nucleotides align to TRBD2. With 2 bases clipped from V and 6 bases from J, the junction kept 8 bases outside the gene matches. From germline, CDR1 is SGHVS and CDR2 FQNEAQ. The CDR3 length is 16 residues. The CDR3 region is CASSLTTGGGPGELFF. CDR3 coding DNA: TGTGCCAGCAGCTTAACGACTGGCGGGGGGCCCGGGGAGCTGTTTTTT.

This clonotype is judged medium-sized. This chain connects TRBV29-1 to TRBJ2-2, with D unresolved. Germline CDR1 reads SQVTM; CDR2 reads ANQGSEA. Trimming stripped 4 bases from V and 2 bases from J, with 8 bases between. There are 13 residues in the CDR3. In DNA form, the CDR3 reads TGCAGCGTTGTGGGCGGAAACACCGGGGAGCTGTTTTTT. This sequence encodes CSVVGGNTGELFF.

By proportion, this clonotype is medium-sized. The chain carries TRBV28 and TRBJ2-5; either TRBD1 or TRBD2 may supply D (5 bases each). Germline V gene lookup returns CDR1 MDHEN and CDR2 SYDVKM. Trimming cost V 5 bases and J 5 bases, with 15 bases left between them. The CDR3 is 14 amino acids. CDR3 loop: CASSAPREIETQYF. The DNA of the CDR3 is TGTGCCAGCAGTGCTCCCAGGGAGATCGAGACCCAGTACTTC.

Sample share makes this clonotype large. The chain joins TRBV19 to TRBJ2-1, with TRBD2 identical over 10 bases. Germline loops: CDR1 LNHDA, CDR2 SQIVND (reference sequence). The V gene end was trimmed by 6 bases and the J gene end by 7 bases; junction bases not matched to a gene: 9. The CDR3 covers 15 residues. CDR3 sequence: CASRQASGSLNEQFF. CDR3 bases: TGTGCCAGTAGGCAAGCTAGCGGGAGTTTAAATGAGCAGTTCTTC.

This clonotype rates as large. The chain recombines TRBV5-5 with TRBJ2-7, with 8 positions matching TRBD1. The ends lost 4 bases at V and 3 bases at J; junction bases unmatched: 9. Germline assignment: CDR1 SGHKS and CDR2 YYEKEE (reference sequence). The CDR3 sequence is 15 residues long. The chain's CDR3 is CASSRATGVGYEQYF. In nucleotides, the CDR3 is TGTGCCAGCAGCCGTGCGACAGGGGTAGGCTACGAGCAGTACTTC.

This clonotype turned up a few times. The genes are TRBV20-1 and TRBJ2-1; 9 bases match TRBD2. V was pared by 0 bases and J by 7 bases, with 7 bases of the junction left unmatched. Germline CDR1 reads DFQATT; CDR2 reads SNEGSKA (reference sequence). The CDR3 sequence is 15 residues long. CDR3 nucleotide sequence: TGCAGTGCTAGAGACAGGGTAGCGGGGGTTAATGAGCAGTTCTTC. It codes for CSARDRVAGVNEQFF.

This clonotype appeared a few times. J is TRBJ2-7 and V is TRBV30; TRBD1 aligns across 9 bases. J lost 1 base, V lost 3 bases, and 10 bases had no gene match. This CDR3 contains 16 residues. The germline CDR1 and CDR2 sequences are GTSNPN and SVGIG (reference sequence). CDR3 DNA: TGTGCCTGGAGGGCCCCCGGGACAGGGTATTCCTACGAGCAGTACTTC. Translating gives CAWRAPGTGYSYEQYF.

By sample share, this clonotype is medium-sized. J is TRBJ2-7 and V is TRBV27; TRBD2 matches at 11 bases. Germline V gene data show CDR1 as MNHEY and CDR2 as SMNVEV (reference sequence). Trimming at V came to 3 bases and at J to 5 bases, leaving 6 bases not matched to a gene. The CDR3 is made up of 15 amino acids. The DNA for the CDR3 is TGTGCCAGCAGTTTCATTAGCGGGAGGGATAACGAGCAGTACTTC. It is translated as CASSFISGRDNEQYF.

The V and J genes are TRBV19 and TRBJ1-1; D might be TRBD1 (6 bases). The V gene's germline CDR1 is LNHDA and CDR2 SQIVND (reference sequence). Trimming took 8 bases from V and 1 from J, leaving 14 bases between them. CDR3 length: 14 amino acids. The CDR3 DNA sequence: TGTGCCAGTGGCACCGGGACAAGGAACACTGAAGCTTTCTTT. Translation: CASGTGTRNTEAFF. Variable domain in full (rest from reference TRBV19 and TRBJ1-1): DGGITQSPKYLFRKEGQNVTLSCEQNLNHDAMYWYRQDPGQGLRLIYYSQIVNDFQKGDIAEGYSVSREKKESFPLTVTSAQKNPTAFYLCASGTGTRNTEAFFGQGTRLTVV.

This clonotype is categorized as medium-sized. V usage is TRBV12-3 or TRBV12-4 and J usage is TRBJ2-1; D unresolved. The CDR3 spans 12 residues. Trimming cost V 4 bases and J 7 bases, with 8 bases left between them. CDR3 nucleotides: TGTGCCAGCAGTTACTTAGGGAATGAGCAGTTCTTC. Protein: CASSYLGNEQFF.

This clonotype is deemed medium-sized. The chain joins TRBV21-1 to TRBJ2-3; the table's D call of TRBD2 was not tested on the DNA. TRBV21-1 is designated a pseudogene. The CDR3 spans 16 residues. This CDR3 reads CASRVIIAGGPHTQYF. CDR3 DNA: TGTGCCAGCAGGGTCATTATAGCGGGAGGGCCTCATACGCAGTATTTT.

This chain links TRBV4-2 with TRBJ2-7; D possibly corresponds to TRBD1 (6 bases). This CDR3 contains 13 residues. CDR1 is LGHNA, CDR2 YNFKEQ, per germline. V gave up 1 base and J gave up 7 bases, with 11 bases separating them. CDR3 sequence: CASSQAGELEQYF. CDR3 sequence (DNA): TGTGCCAGCAGCCAAGCAGGGGAGTTGGAGCAGTACTTC.

The DNA of the CDR3 is TGTGCCAGCAGTTACTCCACCAGTCTTAACTATGAGCAGTTCTTC. This gives the protein CASSYSTSLNYEQFF. The genes are TRBV6-2 or TRBV6-3 and TRBJ2-1; no clear D gene. This CDR3 has 15 residues. CDR1 is MNHEY and CDR2 is SVGEGT in the germline V gene. The V end lost 0 bases, the J end lost 8 bases, and 14 bases lay between the germline ends.

This clonotype ranks as medium-sized (0.01 to 0.1%). This chain links TRBV2 with TRBJ2-5; D is undetermined. CDR1 is SNHLY and CDR2 is FYNNEI in the germline V gene. The CDR3 has 14 amino acids. With 5 bases removed from V and 5 bases from J, the gap between germline ends came to 15 bases. In nucleotides, the CDR3 is TGTGCCAGCAGTTCCCGTGTGCCAATGGAGACCCAGTACTTC. It specifies CASSSRVPMETQYF.

By sample share, this clonotype is medium-sized. An end of the junction differs from the germline gene, which may be a read error. The CDR3 DNA follows: TGTGCTAGCAGCTTAGAGGCCTCTAGGGAGCTGTTTTTT. Translating gives CASSLEASRELFF. The chain couples TRBV7-7 to TRBJ2-2; no clear D gene. This CDR3 region has 13 residues. Germline CDR1 and CDR2: SSHAT and FNYEAQ (reference sequence).

This clonotype is labeled medium-sized (0.01 to 0.1%). This rearrangement joins TRBV5-4 to TRBJ2-7, with unresolved D. The germline gives CDR1 SGHNT, CDR2 YYREEE (reference sequence). The CDR3 contains 15 residues. The germline V and J ends were trimmed by 0 bases and 0 bases, with 10 bases remaining between them. CDR3 bases: TGTGCCAGCAGCTTGGATGGGATAGGCTCCTACGAGCAGTACTTC. Translating gives CASSLDGIGSYEQYF.

This clonotype counts as medium-sized (0.01 to 0.1%). The genes are TRBV27 and TRBJ1-5; 10 positions match TRBD1. The germline V gene has CDR1 MNHEY and CDR2 SMNVEV (reference sequence). The CDR3 runs to 14 residues. The ends lost 5 bases at V and 9 bases at J; junction bases unmatched: 7. The CDR3 loop reads CASSPDRGQGPQHF. The CDR3 nucleotides read TGTGCCAGCAGTCCTGACAGGGGGCAAGGGCCCCAGCATTTT.

By sample share, this clonotype is medium-sized. The chain carries TRBV21-1 and TRBJ2-5; the tabulated D call, TRBD1, remains unverified against the DNA. TRBV21-1 is given as a pseudogene. The CDR3 runs to 18 residues. CDR3 DNA: TGTGCCAGCAGCAAAAAATCGAACGGGACGGAGATCCAAGAGACCCAGTACTTC. It is translated as CASSKKSNGTEIQETQYF.